Presented here are 2 T cell receptor beta chains from one specimen sequenced in a study of graft-versus-host responses after intestinal transplantation. The repertoire was sequenced with immunoSEQ multiplex PCR; TCRdb's copy has only in-frame clones and lacks some. Among roughly 120,000 clones listed, just under 95% were seen once. These receptors lack a known antigen. This specimen was unstimulated CD8+ T cells sorted from spleen or lymph node cells, taken before intestinal transplant. These receptors were collected from a human donor who received an intestinal transplant.

The CDR3 here is CASTAGGSYNEQFF. The CDR3 region has the DNA TGCGCCAGCACGGCGGGGGGCTCCTACAATGAGCAGTTCTTC. The rearrangement links TRBV5-1 to TRBJ2-1, with 8 positions matching TRBD2. With V trimmed by 6 bases and J by 0 bases, 2 bases remained unmatched. The CDR3 runs 14 residues. CDR1 is SGHRS, CDR2 YFSETQ, per germline.

The chain uses TRBV5-4 and TRBJ2-3; TRBD2 is a possible D gene (6 bases). The V and J ends lost 4 bases and 2 bases respectively, with 17 bases between them. Germline CDR1 SGHNT, CDR2 YYREEE (reference sequence). CDR3 length equals 16 residues. The DNA of the CDR3 is TGTGCCAGCAGCCTAACGGGACTCGGGGACACAGATACGCAGTATTTT. As protein: CASSLTGLGDTDTQYF.